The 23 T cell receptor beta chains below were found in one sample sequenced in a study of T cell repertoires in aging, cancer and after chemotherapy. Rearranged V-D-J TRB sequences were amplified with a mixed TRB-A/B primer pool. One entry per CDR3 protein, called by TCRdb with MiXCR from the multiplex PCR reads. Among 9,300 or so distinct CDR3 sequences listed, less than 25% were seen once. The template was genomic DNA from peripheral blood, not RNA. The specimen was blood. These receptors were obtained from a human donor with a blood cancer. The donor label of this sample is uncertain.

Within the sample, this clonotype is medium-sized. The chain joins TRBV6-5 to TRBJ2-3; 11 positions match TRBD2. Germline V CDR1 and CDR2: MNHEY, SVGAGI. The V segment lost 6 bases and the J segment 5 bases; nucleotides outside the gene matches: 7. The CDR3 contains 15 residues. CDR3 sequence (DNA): TGTGCCAGCAGCTTAGCGGGAGGGCCAAGAGATACGCAGTATTTT. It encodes CASSLAGGPRDTQYF.

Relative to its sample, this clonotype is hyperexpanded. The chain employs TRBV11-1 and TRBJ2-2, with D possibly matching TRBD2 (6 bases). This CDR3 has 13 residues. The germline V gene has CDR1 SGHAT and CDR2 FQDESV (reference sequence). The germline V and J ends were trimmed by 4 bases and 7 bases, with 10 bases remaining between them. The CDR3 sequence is CASSSPGDGELFF. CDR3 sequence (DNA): TGTGCCAGCAGCTCACCGGGAGACGGGGAGCTGTTTTTT.

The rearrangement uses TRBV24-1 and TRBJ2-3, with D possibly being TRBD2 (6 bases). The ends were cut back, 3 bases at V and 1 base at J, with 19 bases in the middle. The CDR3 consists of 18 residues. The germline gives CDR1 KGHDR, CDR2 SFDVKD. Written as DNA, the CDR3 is TGTGCCACCAGTGATCCCTCACCGCGGGGAGTGGGCACAGATACGCAGTATTTT. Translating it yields CATSDPSPRGVGTDTQYF.

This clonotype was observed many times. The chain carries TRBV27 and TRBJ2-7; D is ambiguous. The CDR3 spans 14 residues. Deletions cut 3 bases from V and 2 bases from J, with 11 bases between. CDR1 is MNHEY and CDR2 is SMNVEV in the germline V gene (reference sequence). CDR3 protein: CASSFYGRAYEQYF. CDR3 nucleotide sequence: TGTGCCAGCAGTTTCTATGGTAGGGCCTACGAGCAGTACTTC.

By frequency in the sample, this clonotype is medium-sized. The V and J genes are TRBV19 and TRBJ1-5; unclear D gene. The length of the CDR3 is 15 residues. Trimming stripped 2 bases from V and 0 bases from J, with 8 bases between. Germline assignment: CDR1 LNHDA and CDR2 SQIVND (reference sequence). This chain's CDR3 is CASSIQLYSNQPQHF. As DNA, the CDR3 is TGTGCCAGTAGTATACAGCTTTATAGCAATCAGCCCCAGCATTTT.

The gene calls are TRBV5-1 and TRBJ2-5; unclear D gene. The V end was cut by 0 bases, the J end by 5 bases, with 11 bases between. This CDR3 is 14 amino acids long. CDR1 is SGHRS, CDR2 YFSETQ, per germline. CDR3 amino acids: CASSLEPSRETQYF. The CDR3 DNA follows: TGCGCCAGCAGCTTGGAGCCCTCTCGTGAGACCCAGTACTTC.

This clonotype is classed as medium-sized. The CDR3 DNA reads as TGTGCCAGCAGTGCCTCCGTTCTCGCTAATTCACCCCTCCACTTT. It encodes CASSASVLANSPLHF. The chain is built from TRBV6-5 and TRBJ1-6; D gene uncertain. Looked up from germline, CDR1 is MNHEY and CDR2 is SVGAGI. CDR3 length equals 15 residues. V gave up 5 bases and J gave up 6 bases, with 14 bases separating them.

DNA of the CDR3: TGCAGTGCTAGAGATAAGGGGGGACTAGCGGATCGACAAGAGACCCAGTACTTC. As protein: CSARDKGGLADRQETQYF. J is TRBJ2-5 and V is TRBV20-1, with 11 bases matching TRBD2. Germline-derived CDR1 and CDR2 are DFQATT and SNEGSKA (reference sequence). V dropped 0 bases and J dropped 2; count of bases not matched to a gene: 11. This CDR3 spans 18 amino acids.

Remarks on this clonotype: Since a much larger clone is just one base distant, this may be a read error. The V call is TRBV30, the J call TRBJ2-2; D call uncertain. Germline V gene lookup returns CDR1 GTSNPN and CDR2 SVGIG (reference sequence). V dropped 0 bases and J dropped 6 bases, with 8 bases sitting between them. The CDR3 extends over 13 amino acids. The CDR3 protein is CAWSVLSSGELFF. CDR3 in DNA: TGTGCCTGGAGTGTACTGAGCTCCGGGGAGCTGTTTTTT.

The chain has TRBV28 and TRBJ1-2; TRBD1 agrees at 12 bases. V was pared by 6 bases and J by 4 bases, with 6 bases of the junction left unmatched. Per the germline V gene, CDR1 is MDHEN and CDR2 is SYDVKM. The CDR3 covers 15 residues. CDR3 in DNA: TGTGCCAGCAGCGGGACAGGGGGCTGGTTCTATGGCTACACCTTC. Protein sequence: CASSGTGGWFYGYTF.

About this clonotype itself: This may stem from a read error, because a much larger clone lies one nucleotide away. CDR3 region: CTSSHRDYNEQFF. The CDR3 region has the DNA TGTACCAGCAGCCACAGGGACTACAATGAGCAGTTCTTC. The chain couples TRBV5-4 to TRBJ2-1, with a possible D match to TRBD1 (6 bases). In germline, CDR1 is SGHNT, CDR2 YYREEE (reference sequence). The CDR3 sequence is 13 residues long.

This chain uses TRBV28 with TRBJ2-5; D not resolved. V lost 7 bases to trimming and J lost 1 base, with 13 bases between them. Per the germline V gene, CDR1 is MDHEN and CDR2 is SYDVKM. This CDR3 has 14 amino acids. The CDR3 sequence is CASTAQSLQETQYF. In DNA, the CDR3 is TGTGCCAGCACCGCCCAATCGCTCCAAGAGACCCAGTACTTC.

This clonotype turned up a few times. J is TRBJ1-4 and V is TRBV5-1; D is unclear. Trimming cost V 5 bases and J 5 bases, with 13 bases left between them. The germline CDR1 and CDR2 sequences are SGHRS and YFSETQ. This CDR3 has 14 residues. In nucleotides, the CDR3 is TGCGCCAGCAGTTCCACTCAAGGAAATGAAAAACTGTTTTTT. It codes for CASSSTQGNEKLFF. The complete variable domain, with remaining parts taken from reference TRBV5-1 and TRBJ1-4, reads KAGVTQTPRYLIKTRGQQVTLSCSPISGHRSVSWYQQTPGQGLQFLFEYFSETQRNKGNFPGRFSGRQFSNSRSEMNVSTLELGDSALYLCASSSTQGNEKLFFGSGTQLSVL.

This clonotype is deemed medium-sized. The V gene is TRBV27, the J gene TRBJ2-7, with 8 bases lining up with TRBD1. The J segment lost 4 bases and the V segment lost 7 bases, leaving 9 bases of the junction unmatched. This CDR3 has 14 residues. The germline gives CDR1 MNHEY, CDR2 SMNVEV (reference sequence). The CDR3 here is CASTLGTGGYEQYF. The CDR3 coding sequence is TGTGCCAGCACCTTGGGGACAGGCGGATACGAGCAGTACTTC.

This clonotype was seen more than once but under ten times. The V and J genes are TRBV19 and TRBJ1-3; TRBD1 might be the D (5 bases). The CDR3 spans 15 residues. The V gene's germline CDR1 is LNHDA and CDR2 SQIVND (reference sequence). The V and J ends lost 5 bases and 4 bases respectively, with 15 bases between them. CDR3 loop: CASSLGAVAGNTIYF. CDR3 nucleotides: TGTGCCAGTAGTCTTGGGGCTGTCGCCGGAAACACCATATATTTT.

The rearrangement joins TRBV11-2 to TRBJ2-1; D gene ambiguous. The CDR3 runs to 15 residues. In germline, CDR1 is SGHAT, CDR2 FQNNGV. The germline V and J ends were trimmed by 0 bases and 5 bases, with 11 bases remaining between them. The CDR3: CASSLDLLGNNEQFF. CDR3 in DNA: TGTGCCAGCAGCTTAGATCTCCTAGGTAACAATGAGCAGTTCTTC.

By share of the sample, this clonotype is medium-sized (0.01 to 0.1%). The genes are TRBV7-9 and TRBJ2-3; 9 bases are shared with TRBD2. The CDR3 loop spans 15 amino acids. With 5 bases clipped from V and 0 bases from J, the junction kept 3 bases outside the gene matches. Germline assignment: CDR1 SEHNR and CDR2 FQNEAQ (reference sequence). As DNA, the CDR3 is TGTGCCAGCAGCGCCACTAGCGGGAGCACAGATACGCAGTATTTT. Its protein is CASSATSGSTDTQYF.

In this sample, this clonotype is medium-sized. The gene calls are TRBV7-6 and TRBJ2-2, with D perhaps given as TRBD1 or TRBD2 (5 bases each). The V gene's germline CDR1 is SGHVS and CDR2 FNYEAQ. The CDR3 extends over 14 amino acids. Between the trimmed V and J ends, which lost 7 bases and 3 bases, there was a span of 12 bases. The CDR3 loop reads CASTPGSHTGELFF. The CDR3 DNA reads TGTGCCAGCACCCCAGGGAGTCACACCGGGGAGCTGTTTTTT.

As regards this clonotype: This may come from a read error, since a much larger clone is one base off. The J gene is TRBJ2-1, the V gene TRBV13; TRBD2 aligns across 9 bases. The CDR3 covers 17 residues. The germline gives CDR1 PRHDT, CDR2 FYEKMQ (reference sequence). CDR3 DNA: TGTACCAGCAGCGAGGACGGCGGGAGGGCAGGATACAATGAGCAGTTCTTC. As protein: CTSSEDGGRAGYNEQFF.

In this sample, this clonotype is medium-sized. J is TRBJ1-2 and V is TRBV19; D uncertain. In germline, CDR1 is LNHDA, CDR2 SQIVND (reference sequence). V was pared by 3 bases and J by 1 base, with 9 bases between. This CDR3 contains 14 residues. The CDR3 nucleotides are TGTGCCAGTAGTATTAGGCCCTATAACTATGGCTACACCTTC. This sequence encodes CASSIRPYNYGYTF.

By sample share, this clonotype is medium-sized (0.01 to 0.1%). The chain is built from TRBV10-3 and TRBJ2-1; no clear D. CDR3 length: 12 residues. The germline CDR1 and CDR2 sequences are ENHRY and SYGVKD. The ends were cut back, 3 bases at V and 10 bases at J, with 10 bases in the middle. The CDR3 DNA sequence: TGTGCCATCAGTGAAGTAGCTACCGAGCAGTTCTTC. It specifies CAISEVATEQFF.

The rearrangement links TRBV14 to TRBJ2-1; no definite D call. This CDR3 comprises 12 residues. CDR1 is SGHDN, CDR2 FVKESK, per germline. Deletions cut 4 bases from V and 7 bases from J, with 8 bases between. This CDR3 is CASSPQLNEQFF. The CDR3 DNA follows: TGTGCCAGCAGCCCTCAGTTGAATGAGCAGTTCTTC.

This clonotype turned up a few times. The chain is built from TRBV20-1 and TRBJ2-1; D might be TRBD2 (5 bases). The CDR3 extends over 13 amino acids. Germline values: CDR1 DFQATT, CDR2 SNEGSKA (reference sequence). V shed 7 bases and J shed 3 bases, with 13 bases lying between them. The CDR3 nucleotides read TGCAGTGTCGGGAATGGCGGCTACAATGAGCAGTTCTTC. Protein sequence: CSVGNGGYNEQFF.